This T cell receptor (beta chain) was captured in a study of T-cell memory formation after mild COVID-19. Looking at the study overall: Most TCR clusters belonged to a single donor. General observations from the study: Mainly CM and EM harbored the contracting CD4+ clones; mainly EMRA harbored the CD8+ ones. Detection of some responders pre-infection suggested pre-existing cross-reactive memory T cells participated.

The authors produced TCR alpha and TCR beta cDNA libraries with sample barcodes and UMIs by 5'RACE using constant-segment primers. TCRdb passed the 5' RACE reads through MiXCR, listing each CDR3 protein once. The sample comprises tens of thousands of distinct CDR3 sequences, around 27% of which are singletons, and around 45% rests with the top ten. V shed 5 bases and J shed 2 bases, with 14 bases lying between them. CDR1 and CDR2 (germline): MNHEY, SVGEGT. CDR3 length equals 15 residues. Comments on this clonotype: The antigen is not known.

The source of this sequence is a man aged 18 to 29 who had mild COVID-19 (a few samples of this study predate the infection). Cell type and time point are not known. Source material: PBMCs or a T cell subset sorted from them (not recorded which). The rearrangement uses TRBV6-2 or TRBV6-3 and TRBJ2-3; perhaps TRBD2 as D (5 bases). CDR3 sequence reads: CASSEVIGITDTQYF. For the CDR3, the DNA is TGTGCCAGCAGTGAGGTCATCGGGATCACAGATACGCAGTATTTT.